The T cell receptor beta chain described here comes from a study of CD8+ T cells in alopecia areata. Treatment defined: oral pan-JAK inhibitor, 5-10 mg twice daily. In each case, RNA was isolated and then reverse transcribed into cDNA as the sequencing template. This table comes from immunoSEQ multiplex PCR, and its TCRdb copy is limited to in-frame clones, with some not included. Of about 190,000 clones listed, approximately 60% are singletons. This clone was seen just once. What it binds is unknown. Overall study findings and caveats: Among the top 100, expanded CD8+ clones, as well as scalp clonality, were significantly decreased by tofacitinib. Normal scalp had lower clonality than lesional scalp, with alopecia totalis/universalis lesions showing this most strongly.

This clonotype originated in a human donor with alopecia areata. Specimen: CD4+ T cells sorted from blood, collected at week 4, from a patient treated with tofacitinib.

CDR3 amino acids: CSVEVVRGTDTQYF. The CDR3, as DNA: TGCAGCGTTGAAGTGGTGAGGGGCACAGATACGCAGTATTTT. V and J are TRBV29-1 and TRBJ2-3; D is perhaps TRBD2 (5 bases). The CDR3 is 14 amino acids. V lost 1 base and J lost 1, with 9 bases in between. Germline assignment: CDR1 SQVTM and CDR2 ANQGSEA.